The present entry profiles one T cell receptor beta chain with its context. Its antigen is currently unknown. The source of the sample is a study of Ad26.COV2.S vaccination and SARS-CoV-2 variants. Study results and limitations: Relative to placebo recipients, vaccine recipients exhibited elevated spike-specific TCR breadth.

Assay: immunoSEQ multiplex PCR; the TCRdb copy retains only in-frame clones and omits some. The sample has about 440,000 clones, less than 95% seen once. As to treatment: 15 to 20 received Ad26.COV2.S at low or high dose, single or two shots; roughly 5 received placebo; per-sample allocation not given. Specimens were obtained on day 63 following the first vaccine or placebo injection. An Ad26 vector expressing Wuhan-strain SARS-CoV-2 spike served as the vaccine. V shed 2 bases and J 4 bases; nucleotides not matched to a gene: 2. CDR3 length equals 14 residues. Germline V gene sequence: CDR1 ENHRY, CDR2 SYGVKD.

The sample here was peripheral blood, taken in a trial of Ad26.COV2.S vaccine versus placebo. The source is a person aged 18-65 years who received the Ad26.COV2.S COVID-19 vaccine or a placebo. V gene TRBV10-3 combines with J gene TRBJ2-3; 8 positions match TRBD1. In DNA, the CDR3 is TGTGCCATCAGTGAGGACAGGGGCGCAGATACGCAGTATTTT. Amino acid sequence: CAISEDRGADTQYF.